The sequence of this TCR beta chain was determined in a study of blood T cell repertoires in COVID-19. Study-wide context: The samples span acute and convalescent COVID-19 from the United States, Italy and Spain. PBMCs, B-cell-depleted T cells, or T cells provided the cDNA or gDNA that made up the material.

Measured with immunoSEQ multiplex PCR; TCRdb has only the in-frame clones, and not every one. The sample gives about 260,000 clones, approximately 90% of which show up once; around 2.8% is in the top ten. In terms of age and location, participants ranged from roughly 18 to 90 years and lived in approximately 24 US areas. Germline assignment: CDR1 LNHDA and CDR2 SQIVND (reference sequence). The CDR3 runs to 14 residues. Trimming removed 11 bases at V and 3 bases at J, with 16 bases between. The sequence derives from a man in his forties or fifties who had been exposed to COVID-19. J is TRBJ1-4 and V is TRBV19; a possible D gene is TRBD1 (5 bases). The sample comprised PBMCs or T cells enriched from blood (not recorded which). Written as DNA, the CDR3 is TGTGCCTCGAACCAGGGTGACGCTAATGAAAAACTGTTTTTT. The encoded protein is CASNQGDANEKLFF.